This T cell receptor beta chain was sequenced in a study of human thymus T cells. Study conclusions and caveats: An apparent bias in V and J gene usage was seen in thymic and blood repertoires. Related studies found that unrelated individuals share highly overlapping thymic repertoires.

Trimming took off 4 bases at V and 0 bases at J, with 15 bases between the two ends. Germline CDR1 is SEHNR and CDR2 is FQNEAQ (reference sequence). The CDR3 runs 17 residues. Sequencing was performed with immunoSEQ multiplex PCR; in TCRdb, only in-frame clones are kept and a portion is missing. Found here are some 120,000 clones, around 94% of them singletons; the top ten hold around 0.025%. Corrective heart surgery yielded resections, and these provided the thymus tissue. The donors were infants in Finland with congenital heart defects, otherwise immunologically healthy. With regard to this clone: The antigen remains undetermined.

The clonotype originates from a boy in the first two years of life with a congenital heart defect but otherwise immunologically healthy. J is TRBJ2-2 and V is TRBV7-9; D gene unclear. The specimen sequenced was thymus tissue. The CDR3 DNA reads as TGTGCCAGCAGCTCTCGTATAAGACACGCGAACACCGGGGAGCTGTTTTTT. As protein: CASSSRIRHANTGELFF.